This TCR beta chain came from a study of T cells in localized non-small cell lung cancer. General study findings and limits: Longer overall survival associated with higher blood T cell density; shorter survival with higher adjacent-lung clonality.

This clone came up a few times. Its cognate antigen is unknown. Per germline, CDR1 ENHRY and CDR2 SYGVKD. V lost 3 bases to trimming and J lost 0 bases; unmatched junction nucleotides: 14. CDR3 size: 19 residues. Profiling relied on immunoSEQ multiplex PCR, and the TCRdb table lists in-frame clones only, not all of them. The sample has around 40,000 clones; 75% to 90% are singletons. This material consisted of peripheral blood, taken before any cancer treatment. The chain has TRBV10-3 and TRBJ2-1; TRBD1 aligns across 7 bases. This TCR was sampled from a man aged 40-75 years with stage I lung adenocarcinoma. The CDR3 bases are TGTGCCATCAGTGAAACCCTAGGACAGGTGCTTAGCTCCTACAATGAGCAGTTCTTC. Translation gives CAISETLGQVLSSYNEQFF.